Sequencing of this TCR beta chain was carried out in a study of CD8 T cells in ankylosing spondylitis. TCRdb used MiXCR to reprocess the 5' RACE reads, holding one entry per CDR3 protein. The sample carries some 840,000 distinct CDR3 sequences, roughly 12% recorded once. This CDR3 is 15 amino acids long. The V and J ends lost 5 bases and 3 bases, in that order; junction bases with no gene match: 8. Germline assignment: CDR1 ENHRY and CDR2 SYGVKD. In the case of this clonotype: Its antigen remains unidentified.

Study-wide results and caveats: One TCR beta motif, made up of roughly eight highly homologous variants, appeared characteristic of ankylosing spondylitis blood.

V and J are TRBV10-3 and TRBJ2-3, with 7 bases lining up with TRBD1. The receptor was isolated from a male donor with ankylosing spondylitis. The sample comprised blood, either unsorted or a sorted T cell fraction (not recorded which). In nucleotides, the CDR3 is TGTGCCATCAGTTCACAGGGGACGACGACAGATACGCAGTATTTT. Residues: CAISSQGTTTDTQYF.